This entry lists 25 T cell receptor beta chains sequenced from one sample in a study of CD8+CD57+ T cells in acquired aplastic anemia. The authors sequenced patients whose flow cytometry had shown CD8+CD57+ cell expansion. The TCR beta profiling, which covered VDJ combination and CDR3 sequence, was carried out using genomic DNA as the template. TCRdb itself ran the reads through MiXCR, one entry per CDR3 protein. Of 210,000 or so distinct CDR3 sequences in the sample, roughly 50% are singletons; the top ten hold less than 20%. Sequencing was carried out using sorted CD4+, CD8+, or CD8+CD57+ T cells (not recorded which) from PBMCs. These receptors all come from a human donor with aplastic anemia.

Points on this clonotype: It is unclear where the CDR3 begins or ends on the DNA, so no DNA is shown, and the CDR3 is as TCRdb lists it. V usage is TRBV19 and J usage is TRBJ2-6; the DNA was not compared with TRBD1, the D call given in the table. Germline lookup yields CDR1 LNHDA and CDR2 SQIVND (reference sequence). The CDR3 region is 22 residues in length, termini included. CDR3 region: CASRRTGAGGYTFGSGANVLTF.

The chain recombines TRBV20-1 with TRBJ1-6; 8 nucleotides line up with TRBD1. V dropped 5 bases and J dropped 9; count of bases not matched to a gene: 15. CDR3 length: 16 amino acids. Per the germline V gene, CDR1 is DFQATT and CDR2 is SNEGSKA (reference sequence). The CDR3 DNA follows: TGCAGTGCTTGCAGGCCCGACAGGGGAGAAGGTTCACCCCTCCACTTT. Its protein product is CSACRPDRGEGSPLHF.

This clonotype was picked up many times. V is TRBV7-9 and J is TRBJ2-7; D remains ambiguous. Germline values: CDR1 SEHNR, CDR2 FQNEAQ (reference sequence). CDR3 length equals 13 residues. Trimming removed 1 base at V and 4 bases at J, with 8 bases between. The CDR3 coding sequence is TGTGCCAGCAGCTTAGGCACAGAGTACGAGCAGTACTTC. Its protein product is CASSLGTEYEQYF.

The sample holds a few counts of this clonotype. The gene calls are TRBV10-3 and TRBJ2-1; 13 bases map to TRBD2. This CDR3 comprises 17 residues. Germline loops: CDR1 ENHRY, CDR2 SYGVKD. V was clipped by 3 bases and J by 4 bases; unmatched bases: 6. The CDR3 bases are TGTGCCATCAGTGAAGCGGGGACTAGCGGGGATTACAATGAGCAGTTCTTC. Its protein product is CAISEAGTSGDYNEQFF.

This clonotype has only a few counts. J is TRBJ1-1 and V is TRBV5-1; TRBD1 aligns across 7 bases. J lost 5 bases, V lost 0 bases, and 4 bases had no gene match. The CDR3 loop spans 14 amino acids. The germline V gene encodes CDR1 SGHRS and CDR2 YFSETQ. In DNA form, the CDR3 reads TGCGCCAGCAGCTTGGGAAAGGGACAGACTGAAGCTTTCTTT. This sequence encodes CASSLGKGQTEAFF. The full variable domain, with the rest looked up from reference TRBV5-1 and TRBJ1-1, is KAGVTQTPRYLIKTRGQQVTLSCSPISGHRSVSWYQQTPGQGLQFLFEYFSETQRNKGNFPGRFSGRQFSNSRSEMNVSTLELGDSALYLCASSLGKGQTEAFFGQGTRLTVV.

This rearrangement joins TRBV5-1 to TRBJ1-6; TRBD1 matches 11 bases. The CDR3 consists of 15 residues. V shed 4 bases and J 13 bases; nucleotides not matched to a gene: 10. Germline CDR1 SGHRS, CDR2 YFSETQ. The DNA of the CDR3 is TGCGCCAGCAGCCAGTACGGGACAGGGGGTTCGCCCCTCCACTTT. This translates into CASSQYGTGGSPLHF.

This clonotype was seen repeatedly, ten times or more. The chain links TRBV5-1 to TRBJ2-5, with D possibly TRBD2 on 5 matching bases. Per germline, CDR1 SGHRS and CDR2 YFSETQ. The germline V and J ends were trimmed by 4 bases and 7 bases, with 14 bases remaining between them. This CDR3 is 13 amino acids long. The CDR3 DNA follows: TGCGCCAGCAGCGATCGCGGTGAGGGGACCCAGTACTTC. Protein product: CASSDRGEGTQYF. The full variable domain, its missing parts supplied by reference TRBV5-1 and TRBJ2-5, is KAGVTQTPRYLIKTRGQQVTLSCSPISGHRSVSWYQQTPGQGLQFLFEYFSETQRNKGNFPGRFSGRQFSNSRSEMNVSTLELGDSALYLCASSDRGEGTQYFGPGTRLLVL.

CDR3 amino acids: CSAFRQRENTEAFF. In DNA form, the CDR3 reads TGCAGTGCTTTTAGACAGAGGGAGAACACTGAAGCTTTCTTT. This rearrangement joins TRBV20-1 to TRBJ1-1; D might be TRBD1 (5 bases). The V end lost 5 bases, the J end lost 1 base, and 14 bases lay between the germline ends. Germline V gene data show CDR1 as DFQATT and CDR2 as SNEGSKA (reference sequence). CDR3 length equals 14 residues.

This clonotype was recorded a few times. This chain links TRBV7-9 with TRBJ1-2; D might be TRBD1 (5 bases). V was clipped by 5 bases and J by 0 bases, with 10 bases between them. CDR1 and CDR2 from the germline V gene are SEHNR and FQNEAQ (reference sequence). The CDR3 loop spans 14 amino acids. The CDR3 coding sequence is TGTGCCAGCAGCCCGGGGGGGGCTAACTATGGCTACACCTTC. Translated: CASSPGGANYGYTF.

Many counts were recorded for this clonotype. The rearrangement uses TRBV4-1 and TRBJ1-4; no clear D. Per the germline V gene, CDR1 is MGHRA and CDR2 is YSYEKL. The CDR3 is made up of 15 amino acids. Trimming stripped 4 bases from V and 6 bases from J, with 15 bases between. This CDR3 reads CASSPSLQYYEKLFF. CDR3 bases: TGCGCCAGCAGCCCCTCTTTACAGTATTATGAAAAACTGTTTTTT.

Of note for this clonotype: The final CDR3 position lacks the conserved phenylalanine or tryptophan, pointing to a likely read error. No DNA is shown, since the ends of the CDR3 on it are uncertain; the CDR3 is the one TCRdb lists. The CDR3 sequence is CASSLYLG. The chain combines TRBV5-1 with TRBJ2-2. The CDR3 length is 8 residues, termini included. Per the germline V gene, CDR1 is SGHRS and CDR2 is YFSETQ.

This clonotype was recorded many times. The chain employs TRBV5-8 and TRBJ2-7; D perhaps matches TRBD2 (5 bases). CDR1 is SGHTS, CDR2 YDEGEE, per germline. The CDR3 loop spans 14 amino acids. The V end was cut by 1 base, the J end by 3 bases, with 11 bases between. CDR3 sequence (DNA): TGTGCCAGCAGCTTGAATTCGGGGAACTACGAGCAGTACTTC. This sequence encodes CASSLNSGNYEQYF. The complete variable domain, with remaining parts taken from reference TRBV5-8 and TRBJ2-7, reads EAGVTQSPTHLIKTRGQQATLRCSPISGHTSVYWYQQALGLGLQFLLWYDEGEERNRGNFPPRFSGRQFPNYSSELNVNALELEDSALYLCASSLNSGNYEQYFGPGTRLTVT.

A remark on this clonotype: One end of the junction does not line up with germline, which may come from a read error. This sequence joins TRBV18 and TRBJ2-7; D is possibly TRBD2 (5 bases). The germline gives CDR1 KGHSH, CDR2 LQKENI. CDR3 length: 13 amino acids. This CDR3 reads CASSLDYLYDQYF. The CDR3 coding sequence is TGTGCCAGCTCACTCGACTATCTCTACGATCAGTACTTC. Full variable domain (missing parts from reference TRBV18 and TRBJ2-7): NAGVMQNPRHLVRRRGQEARLRCSPMKGHSHVYWYRQLPEEGLKFMVYLQKENIIDESGMPKERFSAEFPKEGPSILRIQQVVRGDSAAYFCASSLDYLYDQYFGPGTRLTVT.

This chain uses TRBV7-8 with TRBJ2-5; D might be TRBD2 (5 bases). The germline V gene has CDR1 SGHVS and CDR2 FQNEAQ. The CDR3 is 14 amino acids. V lost 1 base to trimming and J lost 3 bases, with 9 bases between them. In DNA form, the CDR3 reads TGTGCCAGCAGCTTAGTGAGCGGAAAAGAGACCCAGTACTTC. As protein: CASSLVSGKETQYF. Based on the CDR3 plus reference TRBV7-8 and TRBJ2-5, the full variable domain is GAGVSQSPRYKVAKRGQDVALRCDPISGHVSLFWYQQALGQGPEFLTYFQNEAQLDKSGLPSDRFFAERPEGSVSTLKIQRTQQEDSAVYLCASSLVSGKETQYFGPGTRLLVL.

The chain couples TRBV3-1 to TRBJ2-5; perhaps TRBD2 as D (6 bases). Germline-derived CDR1 and CDR2 are LGHDT and YNNKEL (reference sequence). CDR3 length: 16 amino acids. V was clipped by 2 bases and J by 6 bases, with 19 bases between them. The CDR3 spells CASSQPTGTGRQTQYF. DNA for the CDR3: TGTGCCAGCAGCCAACCTACCGGGACTGGGAGGCAGACCCAGTACTTC.

A word on this clonotype: Mismatch with germline at one junction end may stem from a read error. The gene calls are TRBV9 and TRBJ2-2, with TRBD2 as a possible D gene (7 bases). From germline, CDR1 is SGDLS and CDR2 YYNGEE. The CDR3 loop spans 15 amino acids. The CDR3 DNA sequence: TGCGCCAGCAGCGCGGAGGGGGGAGGGCCCGGGGAGCTGTTTTTT. Residues: CASSAEGGGPGELFF.

On this clonotype itself: This could be a read error, since a much larger clone is one nucleotide away. The J gene is TRBJ1-1, the V gene TRBV12-3 or TRBV12-4, with TRBD1 matching over 7 bases. The CDR3 spans 15 residues. The CDR3 DNA sequence: TGTGCCAGCAGTCCACAGGGGCAACGGAACGCTGAAGCTTTCTTT. This codes for CASSPQGQRNAEAFF.

The chain couples TRBV7-9 to TRBJ2-1, with D perhaps matching TRBD2 (6 bases). Germline CDR1 SEHNR, CDR2 FQNEAQ (reference sequence). This CDR3 region has 16 residues. V dropped 2 bases and J dropped 2 bases, with 13 bases sitting between them. This chain's CDR3 is CASSLFAGGTYNEQFF. Written as DNA, the CDR3 is TGTGCCAGCAGCTTATTTGCCGGGGGAACCTACAATGAGCAGTTCTTC.

This clonotype was found many times. The chain carries TRBV28 and TRBJ1-3; perhaps TRBD1 as D (6 bases). Trimming removed 6 bases from V and 3 bases from J, with 15 bases in between. The germline V gene encodes CDR1 MDHEN and CDR2 SYDVKM. The CDR3 is made up of 15 amino acids. The CDR3 DNA sequence: TGTGCCAGCAGCCCCCACAGGGAAGGTGGAAACACCATATATTTT. This translates into CASSPHREGGNTIYF. Full variable domain (remainder filled in from reference TRBV28 and TRBJ1-3): DVKVTQSSRYLVKRTGEKVFLECVQDMDHENMFWYRQDPGLGLRLIYFSYDVKMKEKGDIPEGYSVSREKKERFSLILESASTNQTSMYLCASSPHREGGNTIYFGEGSWLTVV.

There are many counts of this clonotype. The chain has TRBV3-1 and TRBJ1-6; D is uncertain. This CDR3 contains 13 residues. Trimming left V 1 base short and J 7 bases short, with 5 bases between. The germline gives CDR1 LGHDT, CDR2 YNNKEL (reference sequence). Written as DNA, the CDR3 is TGTGCCAGCAGCCAAGTGCGGAATTCACCCCTCCACTTT. Its translation is CASSQVRNSPLHF.

The chain links TRBV15 to TRBJ2-7; perhaps TRBD1 as D (8 bases). The CDR3 spans 15 residues. The germline V gene has CDR1 LNHNV and CDR2 YYDKDF (reference sequence). The ends were cut back, 1 base at V and 4 bases at J, with 14 bases in the middle. The CDR3 DNA reads as TGTGCCACCAGCAGAGGCCAACAGGGGGGGTACGAGCAGTACTTC. It yields the protein CATSRGQQGGYEQYF.

The rearrangement joins TRBV6-2 or TRBV6-3 to TRBJ1-2; the D gene is possibly TRBD1 (6 bases). Germline CDR1 reads MNHEY; CDR2 reads SVGEGT. The CDR3 is made up of 12 amino acids. V was cut by 6 bases and J by 4 bases, with 9 bases left in between. CDR3 bases: TGTGCCAGCAGAGGACAGCTCTATGGCTACACCTTC. Its translation: CASRGQLYGYTF.

The chain employs TRBV7-9 and TRBJ1-3; no definite D call. V was trimmed by 1 base and J by 0 bases, leaving 13 bases between them. Per germline, CDR1 SEHNR and CDR2 FQNEAQ (reference sequence). The CDR3 consists of 17 residues. DNA for the CDR3: TGTGCCAGCAGCTTAGGCTGGTCGGCCAACTCTGGAAACACCATATATTTT. Amino acids: CASSLGWSANSGNTIYF.

Ten or more counts support this clonotype. V gene TRBV5-1 combines with J gene TRBJ2-1, with 9 bases matching TRBD2. There are 13 residues in the CDR3. J was trimmed by 8 bases and V by 4 bases; bases with no gene match: 4. Germline lookup yields CDR1 SGHRS and CDR2 YFSETQ. CDR3 coding DNA: TGCGCCAGCAGCGTAGCGGGGGTGGATGAGCAGTTCTTC. The encoded protein is CASSVAGVDEQFF. Supplemented by reference TRBV5-1 and TRBJ2-1, the full variable domain reads KAGVTQTPRYLIKTRGQQVTLSCSPISGHRSVSWYQQTPGQGLQFLFEYFSETQRNKGNFPGRFSGRQFSNSRSEMNVSTLELGDSALYLCASSVAGVDEQFFGPGTRLTVL.

As for this clonotype: The junction does not match germline at one end; this may be a read error. CDR3 in amino acids: CASSHAGQTTGELFF. The CDR3 nucleotides read TGTGCCAGCAGCCACGCGGGACAGACAACCGGGGAGCTGTTTTTC. This chain connects TRBV3-1 to TRBJ2-2; possibly TRBD1 for D (7 bases). The germline V gene has CDR1 LGHDT and CDR2 YNNKEL (reference sequence). This CDR3 has 15 residues.